Below are 19 T cell receptor beta chains sequenced from a single sample in a study of breast tumors, draining lymph nodes, adjacent tissues (dated by TCRdb to the mid-2010s). The library was produced with multiplex PCR. Instrument on record: Illumina HiSeq 2000. TCRdb reran the public reads through fastp at Q25 and MiXCR, keeping productive beta chains. Each record represents a unique CDR3 protein, reported with the most common genes and DNA among its rows. This sample holds 150,000 to 200,000 distinct CDR3 sequences; 33% were observed only once. The ten largest account for approximately 4.2% of the sample. The axillary draining lymph nodes of breast cancer patients were the source of the lymph node samples. Material for sequencing was axillary lymph node tissue. The receptors shown here come from a female donor with breast cancer. Some clones in this sample may be carry-over from other donors' samples.

This clonotype was recorded many times. The genes are TRBV20-1 and TRBJ1-4; perhaps TRBD1 as D (6 bases). Germline CDR1 and CDR2: DFQATT and SNEGSKA (reference sequence). V shed 0 bases and J shed 7 bases, with 18 bases lying between them. This CDR3 spans 16 amino acids. This CDR3 is CSARDQPARGAEKLFF. The CDR3 DNA is TGCAGTGCTAGAGATCAGCCAGCCCGGGGGGCTGAAAAACTGTTTTTT.

J is TRBJ2-2 and V is TRBV27, with 7 bases identical to TRBD2. The trim removed 1 base at V and 5 bases at J, leaving 7 bases unmatched. Looked up from germline, CDR1 is MNHEY and CDR2 is SMNVEV (reference sequence). The CDR3 runs to 16 residues. DNA for the CDR3: TGTGCCAGCAGTTTATACGCGGGAGTACAAACCGGGGAGCTGTTTTTT. Its translation: CASSLYAGVQTGELFF.

This clonotype was recorded a few times. At one boundary the junction diverges from the germline segment, which might be a read error. The chain links TRBV20-1 to TRBJ2-3; D ambiguous. The CDR3 has 13 residues. Germline CDR1 DFQATT, CDR2 SNEGSKA (reference sequence). Here the CDR3 DNA reads TGCAATGCTAGAGATCAGGCGGCTGATACGCAGTATTTT. Translated: CNARDQAADTQYF.

This clonotype was found many times. The CDR3 DNA reads as TGCAGTGCTAGAGAAACGAACACCGGGGAGCTGTTTTTT. Its translation is CSARETNTGELFF. The chain combines TRBV20-1 with TRBJ2-2; D unresolved. The CDR3 is made up of 13 amino acids. V lost 0 bases and J 0 bases, leaving 2 bases between the germline ends. The germline gives CDR1 DFQATT, CDR2 SNEGSKA (reference sequence).

The table lists this clonotype with many counts. The chain has TRBV10-3 and TRBJ2-3, with 10 positions matching TRBD2. CDR1 and CDR2 from the germline V gene are ENHRY and SYGVKD. The CDR3 runs to 15 residues. The V and J ends lost 7 bases and 3 bases, in that order; junction bases with no gene match: 7. The CDR3 DNA reads as TGTGCCATCATGAGCGGGAGGGCCGGGACAGATACGCAGTATTTT. Translated, it gives CAIMSGRAGTDTQYF.

The J gene is TRBJ2-2, the V gene TRBV5-1, with D perhaps matching TRBD2 (5 bases). Germline V lookup: CDR1 SGHRS, CDR2 YFSETQ. V was cut by 3 bases and J by 7 bases, with 10 bases left in between. The CDR3 sequence is 13 residues long. DNA for the CDR3: TGCGCCAGCAGCTGGGGTACTAGCGGGGAGCTGTTTTTT. This encodes CASSWGTSGELFF.

In the case of this clonotype: Because it lacks the conserved phenylalanine or tryptophan at the end, this CDR3 is likely a read error. It is unclear where the CDR3 begins or ends on the DNA, so no DNA is shown, and the CDR3 is as TCRdb lists it. The chain couples TRBV7-3 to TRBJ2-5; TRBD2 was called by the table and not checked on the DNA. Inclusive of both ends, the CDR3 amounts to 12 amino acids. Germline-derived CDR1 and CDR2 are SGHTA and FQGTGA. CDR3 residues: CASSFTTSGRTS.

The V and J genes are TRBV13 and TRBJ2-4, with a possible D match to TRBD1 (5 bases). Germline assignment: CDR1 PRHDT and CDR2 FYEKMQ (reference sequence). With 5 bases removed from V and 2 bases from J, the gap between germline ends came to 16 bases. The CDR3 is 16 amino acids. Here the CDR3 reads CASSLTLTGSKNIQYF. The CDR3 bases are TGTGCCAGCAGCCTCACCTTAACAGGATCCAAAAACATTCAGTACTTC.

At least ten counts were recorded for this clonotype. V gene TRBV7-3 combines with J gene TRBJ2-5; possible D gene TRBD2, 7 bases. This CDR3 region has 17 residues. V lost 0 bases to trimming and J lost 4 bases, with 18 bases between them. Germline V CDR1 and CDR2: SGHTA, FQGTGA. CDR3 residues: CASSLTSGGGGRETQYF. The CDR3 DNA is TGTGCCAGCAGCTTAACGTCTGGGGGGGGCGGTCGAGAGACCCAGTACTTC.

This clonotype was detected many times. This chain joins TRBV13 and TRBJ2-7; D is unresolved. The V gene's germline CDR1 is PRHDT and CDR2 FYEKMQ (reference sequence). Trimming stripped 6 bases from V and 0 bases from J, with 15 bases between. This CDR3 is built from 15 residues. This CDR3 is CASSIRGTDSYEQYF. The CDR3 coding sequence is TGTGCCAGCAGTATTAGAGGAACAGACTCCTACGAGCAGTACTTC. The entire variable domain, with the rest obtained from reference TRBV13 and TRBJ2-7, is as follows: AAGVIQSPRHLIKEKRETATLKCYPIPRHDTVYWYQQGPGQDPQFLISFYEKMQSDKGSIPDRFSAQQFSDYHSELNMSSLELGDSALYFCASSIRGTDSYEQYFGPGTRLTVT.

This clonotype was found many times. This chain links TRBV10-3 with TRBJ1-2; D remains unclear. CDR3 size: 13 residues. CDR1 ENHRY and CDR2 SYGVKD come from the germline V gene. Trimming pared 3 bases from V and 10 bases from J, leaving 15 bases between. In DNA form, the CDR3 reads TGTGCCATCAGTGAATTTGACCGCCCCGACTACACCTTC. Translated, it gives CAISEFDRPDYTF.

A remark on this clonotype: A much larger clone lies one base from this, so it may be a read error. The chain carries TRBV14 and TRBJ2-3; possibly TRBD1 for D (6 bases). Germline CDR1 reads SGHDN; CDR2 reads FVKESK. The CDR3 spans 13 residues. The CDR3 nucleotides are TGTGCCAGCAGCCAGGGGCACCGGGACAAAGAATGTTTT. It yields the protein CASSQGHRDKECF. Full variable domain (outside the CDR3, taken from reference TRBV14 and TRBJ2-3): EAGVTQFPSHSVIEKGQTVTLRCDPISGHDNLYWYRRVMGKEIKFLLHFVKESKQDESGMPNNRFLAERTGGTYSTLKVQPAELEDSGVYFCASSQGHRDKECFGPGTRLTVL.

In this sample, this clonotype is medium-sized. The CDR3 nucleotides are TGTGCCAGCAGCTTAAGACAGGGGGAAACAGATACGCAGTATTTT. It codes for CASSLRQGETDTQYF. This chain connects TRBV7-8 to TRBJ2-3; 9 bases map to TRBD1. CDR1 is SGHVS, CDR2 FQNEAQ, per germline. Trimming cost V 2 bases and J 3 bases; bases outside gene matches: 3. The CDR3 has 15 residues.

A remark on this clonotype: This clone may be a read error of a much larger clone one base away. This chain joins TRBV6-4 and TRBJ1-2; a possible D gene is TRBD1 (6 bases). Germline V lookup: CDR1 MRHNA, CDR2 SNTAGT. The CDR3 has 15 residues. For the CDR3, the DNA is TGTGCCAGCAGCGCGACCGCGGGACAAGTCTATGGCTACGCCTTC. Protein: CASSATAGQVYGYAF.

This clonotype has at least ten counts. V gene TRBV29-1 combines with J gene TRBJ1-2; maybe TRBD1 (5 bases). Trimming removed 4 bases at V and 6 bases at J, with 9 bases between. The germline gives CDR1 SQVTM, CDR2 ANQGSEA. The CDR3 totals 11 residues. The CDR3 loop is CSVVPGNGYTF. In nucleotides, the CDR3 is TGCAGCGTTGTCCCAGGGAATGGCTACACCTTC. The variable domain in full, with the rest retrieved from reference TRBV29-1 and TRBJ1-2, is SAVISQKPSRDICQRGTSLTIQCQVDSQVTMMFWYRQQPGQSLTLIATANQGSEATYESGFVIDKFPISRPNLTFSTLTVSNMSPEDSSIYLCSVVPGNGYTFGSGTRLTVV.

In its sample, this clonotype was seen a few times. A read error may account for a junction end that differs from germline. J is TRBJ1-2 and V is TRBV12-3 or TRBV12-4, with D maybe TRBD1 (6 bases). This CDR3 comprises 12 residues. As DNA, the CDR3 is TGTGCCAGCAGTGCCGACAGGCATGGCTACGCCTTC. Translated: CASSADRHGYAF.

The sample holds one count of this clonotype. Given the absence of the conserved phenylalanine or tryptophan at the CDR3 end, a read error is likely. It is unclear where the CDR3 begins or ends on the DNA, so no DNA is shown, and the CDR3 is as TCRdb lists it. The chain couples TRBV5-1 to TRBJ1-2; TRBD1, the table's D call, lacks a check against the DNA. The CDR3 has 12 amino acids, counting both end residues. CDR1 SGHRS and CDR2 YFSETQ come from the germline V gene. The CDR3 spells CASSLQGTGNTI.

Comment on this clonotype: This clone may be a read error of a much larger clone one base away. The V gene is TRBV15, the J gene TRBJ1-2; 7 bases agree with TRBD1. This CDR3 is built from 11 residues. Unmatched junction bases numbered 3, after V lost 10 bases and J lost 4 bases. The germline CDR1 and CDR2 sequences are LNHNV and YYDKDF (reference sequence). DNA of the CDR3: TGTGCCATCAGACAGGGCTATGGCTACACCTTC. It yields the protein CAIRQGYGYTF.

This clonotype was counted many times. The chain is built from TRBV5-1 and TRBJ2-7, with 7 bases aligning to TRBD2. Germline V gives CDR1 SGHRS, CDR2 YFSETQ. The CDR3 runs 14 residues. The junction had 5 bases not matched to a gene; V was cut back by 0 bases and J by 5 bases. CDR3 residues: CASSLGGGFDEQYF. DNA for the CDR3: TGCGCCAGCAGCTTGGGCGGGGGATTCGACGAGCAGTACTTC.